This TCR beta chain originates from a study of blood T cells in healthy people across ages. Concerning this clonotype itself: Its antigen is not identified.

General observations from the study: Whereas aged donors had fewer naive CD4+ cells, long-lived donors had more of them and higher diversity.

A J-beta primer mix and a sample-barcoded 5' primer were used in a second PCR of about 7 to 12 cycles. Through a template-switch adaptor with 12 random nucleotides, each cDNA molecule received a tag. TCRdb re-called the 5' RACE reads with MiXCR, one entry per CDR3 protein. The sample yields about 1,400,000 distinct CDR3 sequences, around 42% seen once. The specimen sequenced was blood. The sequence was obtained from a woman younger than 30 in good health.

The CDR3 reads CASRGTDGNQPQHF. CDR3 sequence (DNA): TGTGCCAGCAGAGGGACAGACGGCAATCAGCCCCAGCATTTT. The rearrangement uses TRBV6-1 and TRBJ1-5; 7 bases map to TRBD1. The CDR3 sequence is 14 residues long. CDR1 is MNHNS and CDR2 is SASEGT in the germline V gene. The junction had 4 bases not matched to a gene; V was cut back by 6 bases and J by 2 bases.